This is a list of T cell receptor beta chains from one sample in a study of blood T cells in healthy people across ages. TCRdb re-derived calls from the 5' RACE reads in MiXCR, one entry per CDR3 protein. The sample shows about 640,000 distinct CDR3 sequences, 58% of them seen only once. The sample comprised blood. The receptors were gathered from a man in his sixties in good health. Both conserved end residues are part of each CDR3. The D gene is left open where the match is weak. Clone size appears in some rows only: once, few, many, or a class for an expanded clone.

j_call v_call d_call clone_size cdr3_aa cdr3_nt
TRBJ2-4 TRBV2 NA NA CASSESEIAKNIQYF TGTGCCAGCAGTGAAAGTGAAATAGCCAAAAACATTCAGTACTTC
TRBJ2-2 TRBV7-2 NA NA CASTAGTGELFF TGTGCCTCTACGGCGGGGACCGGGGAGCTGTTTTTT
TRBJ2-3 TRBV7-7 NA NA CASSLSRQPSTDTQYF TGTGCCAGCAGCTTGAGTAGACAGCCTAGCACAGATACGCAGTATTTT
TRBJ2-5 TRBV20-1 NA few CSARDVRGATQETQYF TGCAGTGCTAGAGATGTAAGGGGCGCGACTCAAGAGACCCAGTACTTC
TRBJ1-5 TRBV7-2 NA NA CASSSQVYSNQPQHF TGTGCCAGCAGCTCTCAGGTTTATAGCAATCAGCCCCAGCATTTT
TRBJ1-4 TRBV20-1 TRBD1 NA CSAGTGVGEKLFF TGCAGTGCCGGGACAGGGGTAGGAGAAAAACTGTTTTTT
TRBJ2-3 TRBV25-1 TRBD2 NA CASREAGRKTQYF TGTGCCAGCAGAGAAGCGGGGCGCAAGACGCAGTATTTT
TRBJ2-5 TRBV15 NA NA CATSRGAYFQETQYF TGTGCCACCAGCAGAGGAGCCTATTTCCAAGAGACCCAGTACTTC
TRBJ2-4 TRBV5-1 TRBD1 few CASSPGTGGAKNIQYF TGCGCCAGCAGCCCAGGGACAGGGGGAGCCAAAAACATTCAGTACTTC
TRBJ2-5 TRBV29-1 TRBD1 NA CSVEKRQGRETQYF TGCAGCGTTGAAAAGAGACAGGGTAGGGAGACCCAGTACTTC
TRBJ1-2 TRBV11-1 TRBD1 NA CASSLNAGQGNYGYTF TGTGCCAGCAGCTTAAACGCCGGACAGGGTAACTATGGCTACACCTTC
TRBJ2-3 TRBV25-1 NA NA CASKGDTQYF TGTGCCAGCAAGGGGGATACGCAGTATTTT
TRBJ1-4 TRBV11-2 NA NA CASSLDPGYGEKLFF TGTGCCAGCAGCTTAGATCCTGGCTACGGCGAAAAACTGTTTTTT
TRBJ2-7 TRBV5-1 NA NA CASRTRALLPIDSYEQYF TGCGCCAGCAGGACCCGAGCCCTTCTCCCGATCGACTCCTACGAGCAGTACTTC
TRBJ2-7 TRBV5-1 TRBD1 NA CASNPVGDRDSYEQYF TGCGCCAGCAACCCGGTAGGGGACAGGGACTCCTACGAGCAGTACTTC
TRBJ2-3 TRBV20-1 NA NA CSAIPGGTDTQYF TGCAGTGCTATACCTGGGGGCACAGATACGCAGTATTTT
TRBJ2-5 TRBV2 NA NA CASRQDQGETQYF TGTGCCAGCAGACAGGACCAAGGGGAGACCCAGTACTTC
TRBJ2-7 TRBV3-1 NA once CASSQGRGDQYF TGTGCCAGCAGCCAAGGAAGAGGCGACCAGTACTTC
TRBJ2-1 TRBV28 NA few CASSTAEVAEQFF TGTGCCAGCAGTACGGCAGAGGTGGCTGAGCAGTTCTTC
TRBJ2-3 TRBV3-1 TRBD2 NA CASSATSGGAGKAPSTQYF TGTGCCAGCAGCGCGACTAGCGGGGGGGCCGGGAAGGCTCCTAGTACGCAGTATTTT
TRBJ2-5 TRBV20-1 NA few CSASRGSLETQYF TGCAGTGCTAGTAGGGGATCCTTAGAGACCCAGTACTTC
TRBJ2-3 TRBV29-1 TRBD1 few CSAQGIGADTQYF TGCAGCGCACAGGGGATAGGGGCAGATACGCAGTATTTT
TRBJ2-1 TRBV5-1 NA NA CASRSGGYNEQFF TGCGCCAGCAGGAGTGGGGGGTACAATGAGCAGTTCTTC
TRBJ2-2 TRBV4-1 NA NA CASSQVTNTGELFF TGCGCCAGCAGCCAAGTCACGAACACCGGGGAGCTGTTTTTT
TRBJ2-1 TRBV29-1 TRBD1 NA CSVEGNIQGAYNEQFF TGCAGCGTTGAAGGGAACATCCAGGGGGCCTACAATGAGCAGTTCTTC
TRBJ2-3 TRBV7-9 NA NA CASSLGRDTDTQYF TGTGCCAGCAGCTTGGGCAGAGACACAGATACGCAGTATTTT
TRBJ2-7 TRBV5-1 NA NA CASSLVGPVEQYF TGCGCCAGCAGCTTGGTGGGACCCGTCGAGCAGTACTTC
TRBJ2-1 TRBV11-2 NA once CASRQGGGLGGNEQFF TGTGCCAGCAGACAAGGTGGGGGCTTAGGTGGGAATGAGCAGTTCTTC
TRBJ2-3 TRBV29-1 NA few CSVESGGTDTQYF TGCAGCGTTGAGTCTGGCGGCACAGATACGCAGTATTTT
TRBJ1-4 TRBV28 NA few CASSTLVEKLFF TGTGCCAGCAGTACCCTCGTCGAAAAACTGTTTTTT
TRBJ2-3 TRBV20-1 NA few CSARVGSAADTQYF TGCAGTGCCAGAGTCGGGTCCGCCGCAGATACGCAGTATTTT
TRBJ2-5 TRBV10-1 NA NA CASSEGRRETQYF TGCGCCAGCAGTGAGGGCAGGAGGGAGACCCAGTACTTC
TRBJ2-5 TRBV7-7 NA NA CASSTDMQETQYF TGTGCCAGCAGCACGGACATGCAAGAGACCCAGTACTTC
TRBJ1-6 TRBV4-2 NA NA CASSQREGDNSPLHF TGTGCCAGCAGCCAACGTGAGGGGGATAATTCACCCCTCCACTTT
TRBJ2-5 TRBV7-2 NA few CASSLVPTFQETQYF TGTGCCAGCAGCTTAGTCCCTACGTTCCAAGAGACCCAGTACTTC
TRBJ2-7 TRBV4-2 TRBD2 few CASSQILAGASYEQYF TGTGCCAGCAGCCAAATACTAGCGGGGGCCTCCTACGAGCAGTACTTC
TRBJ1-2 TRBV20-1 NA few CSATPGPTYGYTF TGCAGTGCAACCCCGGGACCGACTTATGGCTACACCTTC
TRBJ2-7 TRBV10-1 NA once CASRGPLGGQYF TGCGCCAGCAGGGGACCGCTAGGCGGGCAGTACTTC
TRBJ2-1 TRBV6-2/TRBV6-3 NA NA CASSPSLEQFF TGTGCCAGCAGCCCAAGTTTAGAGCAGTTCTTC
TRBJ1-1 TRBV2 NA NA CASGRQMNTEAFF TGTGCCAGCGGGAGACAGATGAACACTGAAGCTTTCTTT